The clone carrying this TCR beta chain was seen a few times. Its specificity is not known. Expressed TCRB transcripts were sequenced because the entire RNA isolate underwent reverse transcription. Assay used: immunoSEQ multiplex PCR; TCRdb lists only in-frame clones, some missing. The repertoire holds more than 120,000 clones, less than 15% seen once, with roughly 1.4% in the top ten. Germline V CDR1 and CDR2: KGHSY, FQNENV. V lost 1 base and J lost 6, with 9 bases in between. The CDR3 extends over 13 amino acids. This sample stems from a study of beta chain features in type 1 diabetes. Study findings and constraints: There was a moderate but significant shortening of TCRB CDR3s in all four CD4+ subsets of Type 1 diabetes patients. A PCR bias possibly favoring shorter templates would apply equally to patients and controls.

Sequencing was carried out using central memory CD4+ T cells from blood. The gene calls are TRBV16 and TRBJ1-1, with D uncertain. This receptor was obtained from a man younger than 35 with type 1 diabetes. The DNA of the CDR3 is TGTGCCAGCAGCCAATTGAGTGACTCTGAAGCTTTCTTT. As protein: CASSQLSDSEAFF.